Listed below are T cell receptor beta chains from one sample, sequenced in a study of CD8+ T cells in alopecia areata. Sequencing used immunoSEQ multiplex PCR; TCRdb keeps in-frame clones, though not all of them. The data hold roughly 120,000 clones, with about 61% observed a single time. Sequenced sample: CD4+ T cells sorted from blood. The source of these receptors is a human donor in good health. The CDR3 runs from the conserved cysteine through the conserved F or W. Clone size appears in some rows only: once, few, many, or a class for an expanded clone.

size | J | V | CDR3
. | TRBJ1-2 | TRBV4-1 | CASSQDPTGLYGYTF
few | TRBJ2-1 | TRBV6-1 | CASSAGQAQNNEQFF
. | TRBJ1-6 | TRBV7-6 | CASSFGTGDSPLHF
. | TRBJ1-1 | TRBV2 | CASTLGENTEAFF
once | TRBJ1-5 | TRBV27 | CASSYGLNQPQHF
. | TRBJ1-2 | TRBV29-1 | CSVEQGAHDYTF
. | TRBJ1-1 | TRBV30 | CACTPPTGRSTEAFF
. | TRBJ1-3 | TRBV4-1 | CASRADGNTIYF
. | TRBJ2-5 | TRBV30 | CAWSGRVSQYF
. | TRBJ1-1 | TRBV29-1 | CSVHMHPTEAFF
few | TRBJ2-5 | TRBV29-1 | CSARDYRLETQYF
. | TRBJ1-1 | TRBV27 | CASSSSTGFTEAFF
. | TRBJ2-5 | TRBV4-1 | CASSQESGGAPHQETQYF
. | TRBJ2-3 | TRBV25-1 | CASSESGQGTTDTQYF
. | TRBJ2-1 | TRBV29-1 | CSVKGNNEQFF
. | TRBJ2-5 | TRBV5-1 | CASSLGGKKTQYF
. | TRBJ2-5 | TRBV7-7 | CASAEARGETQYF
. | TRBJ2-5 | TRBV7-6 | CASSFGAGGGQETQYF
. | TRBJ1-2 | TRBV6-5 | CASKGAGNYGYTF
. | TRBJ1-1 | TRBV2 | CASLAKARGKAFF
. | TRBJ1-2 | TRBV29-1 | CSVPKGALGYTF
. | TRBJ2-5 | TRBV5-4 | CASSRERTRPETQYF
. | TRBJ2-7 | TRBV5-4 | CASSLASAGGNEQYF
few | TRBJ2-3 | TRBV5-1 | CASTAGHPTTDTQYF
. | TRBJ1-4 | TRBV6-1 | CASGTGGGAEGKLFF
. | TRBJ2-5 | TRBV6-6 | CASSYDQPLQETQYF
. | TRBJ1-2 | TRBV20-1 | CSSTDGYTF
few | TRBJ2-4 | TRBV14 | CASSQDARQHPRF
few | TRBJ1-1 | TRBV27 | CATRGSGVNTEAFF
. | TRBJ2-1 | TRBV20-1 | CSARLGPQFF
. | TRBJ1-1 | TRBV6-4 | CASSDCRTPPSIMNTEAFF
few | TRBJ2-1 | TRBV5-6 | CASSSGLAGAFTPYNEQFF
once | TRBJ2-4 | TRBV5-1 | CASSPGGTENIQYF
. | TRBJ2-7 | TRBV5-1 | CASRPDRDEQYF
. | TRBJ1-5 | TRBV11-2 | CASSLGMTGNQPQHF
. | TRBJ2-1 | TRBV5-1 | CASSLMGAGYNEQFF
. | TRBJ2-3 | TRBV5-1 | CASSRGGGGFTDTQYF
. | TRBJ2-6 | TRBV7-9 | CASSLISGANVLTF
. | TRBJ2-5 | TRBV4-1 | CASSQPSLPGAQYF
. | TRBJ2-2 | TRBV27 | CASSSDRALQNTGELFF
. | TRBJ1-2 | TRBV4-1 | CASSQKGGSGPIYHLGYTF
once | TRBJ2-6 | TRBV5-1 | CASSPRQATAGANVLTF
. | TRBJ2-7 | TRBV5-1 | CASSFAYEQYF
. | TRBJ1-1 | TRBV5-1 | CASSPDYKNTEAFF
few | TRBJ1-5 | TRBV2 | CASSEAGAGQPQHF
. | TRBJ2-1 | TRBV4-2 | CASSQRLAGTYNEQFF
. | TRBJ2-5 | TRBV12-5 | CASGSGETQYF
. | TRBJ2-2 | TRBV7-2 | CASSPLAGELFF
. | TRBJ1-2 | TRBV28 | CASSPPTLYGYTF
. | TRBJ1-1 | TRBV6-5 | CASSNGNTEAFF
. | TRBJ1-5 | TRBV2 | CASSDPPQPQHF
. | TRBJ2-5 | TRBV29-1 | CSVTSGGAGETQYF
. | TRBJ2-7 | TRBV19 | CASSPSGGLYEQYF